This T cell receptor beta chain was recovered during a study of blood T cell repertoires in COVID-19. At the level of the study: The United States, Italy and Spain were the sources of the acute and convalescent COVID-19 samples. PBMCs, B-cell-depleted T cells, or T cells provided the cDNA or gDNA that made up the material.

Germline V gene lookup returns CDR1 LNHDA and CDR2 SQIVND (reference sequence). The CDR3 sequence is 13 residues long. V gave up 6 bases and J gave up 1 base; unmatched junction bases: 2. In the original workflow: Amplification with reference gene primers provided the estimates of nucleated cell counts. The method was immunoSEQ multiplex PCR; TCRdb's version includes in-frame clones alone and lacks a portion of them. Clonal size and the V and J genes are those of that table, whereas D and trimming came from the DNA. Here the sample spans approximately 210,000 clones, approximately 77% being singletons.

The sequencing input was peripheral blood. This clonotype originated in a woman of 80 years or more with acute or convalescent COVID-19. This chain connects TRBV19 to TRBJ1-1, with TRBD1 identical over 7 bases. The CDR3 reads CASRDRRNTEAFF. As DNA, the CDR3 is TGTGCCAGTAGGGACAGGCGGAACACTGAAGCTTTCTTT.